These T cell receptor beta chains were read from a single sample in a study of blood T cell repertoires in COVID-19. Sequenced by immunoSEQ multiplex PCR; TCRdb stores in-frame clones only, minus some. The sample consists of some 100,000 clones, just over 90% of them appearing once. Material for sequencing was peripheral blood. The receptors come from a man between 60 and 70 years old with acute or convalescent COVID-19. Both conserved end residues are part of each CDR3. D genes are given only for firm matches. For some rows the clone size is stated as once, few or many, or as a class when expanded; others skip it.

size,V,J,D,DNA,CDR3
once,TRBV4-1,TRBJ1-4,-,TGCGCCAGCGCCGAAGCAAGAGGGTTGGAAAAACTGTTTTTT,CASAEARGLEKLFF
-,TRBV5-1,TRBJ2-1,-,TGCGCCAGCAGCTTGGAGGGACTCCGAAGGACCTACAATGAGCAGTTCTTC,CASSLEGLRRTYNEQFF
-,TRBV2,TRBJ2-3,TRBD1,TGTGCCAGCAGTATAGACAGGGCGAGGAGCGGCACAGATACGCAGTATTTT,CASSIDRARSGTDTQYF
once,TRBV9,TRBJ1-4,-,TGTGCCAGCAGCGTAGGGGCAGGGATCGGAGAAAAACTGTTTTTT,CASSVGAGIGEKLFF
-,TRBV19,TRBJ2-2,-,TGTGCCAGTAGTATAGCTATCGTGAACACCGGGGAGCTGTTTTTT,CASSIAIVNTGELFF
-,TRBV11-3,TRBJ2-1,-,TGTGCCAGCAGCTCTATTGGGGCCAGCCATGAGCAGTTCTTC,CASSSIGASHEQFF
-,TRBV9,TRBJ2-3,TRBD1,TGTGCCAGCAGCTTCCGACAGGGGGTCCCAGATACGCAGTATTTT,CASSFRQGVPDTQYF
-,TRBV14,TRBJ2-1,TRBD2,TGTGCCAGCAGCCATGGGCTAGCGGGACTACCCCCCTACAATGAGCAGTTCTTC,CASSHGLAGLPPYNEQFF
-,TRBV12-5,TRBJ2-5,TRBD2,TGTGCTAGTGGGCCGGGACTAGTCCAAGAGACCCAGTACTTC,CASGPGLVQETQYF
-,TRBV18,TRBJ1-6,TRBD1,TGTGCCAGCTCAGCAACAGGGGGCGAACCCCTCCACTTT,CASSATGGEPLHF
-,TRBV30,TRBJ1-1,-,TGTGCCTGGAGCCTGGACATCCCGAACACTGAAGCTTTCTTT,CAWSLDIPNTEAFF
-,TRBV9,TRBJ2-5,-,TGTGCCAGCAGCGTAGCTATCAGCGGGGAGACCCAGTACTTC,CASSVAISGETQYF
-,TRBV7-9,TRBJ2-2,-,TGTGCCAGCAGCTTAGACAGCCCCCTGACCGGGGAGCTGTTTTTT,CASSLDSPLTGELFF
-,TRBV29-1,TRBJ2-1,TRBD2,TGCAGCGTGACCGAGCGGGAGAGCTCCTACAATGAGCAGTTCTTC,CSVTERESSYNEQFF
-,TRBV5-1,TRBJ1-1,-,TGCGCCAGCAGCTTGGACAGGGCGAACACTGAAGCTTTCTTT,CASSLDRANTEAFF
-,TRBV6-5,TRBJ1-1,TRBD1,TGTGCCAGCAGTCCGGGACAGGGGAGTGAAGCTTTCTTT,CASSPGQGSEAFF
-,TRBV27,TRBJ2-7,TRBD1,TGTGCCAGCAGTCCAGAACCCGGGACAGGGATCGACGAGCAGTACTTC,CASSPEPGTGIDEQYF
-,TRBV4-2,TRBJ1-6,-,TGTGCCAGCAGCCAAGAATTCGCCCCGCGGGGGGGTTCACCCCTCCACTTT,CASSQEFAPRGGSPLHF
-,TRBV6-6,TRBJ1-5,TRBD1,TGTGCCAGCAGCCGAGGGGGCGTTCAGAACAATCAGCCCCAGCATTTT,CASSRGGVQNNQPQHF
-,TRBV4-2,TRBJ2-5,TRBD2,TGTGCCAGCAGCCAAGACCTAGCGGGGCAAGAGACCCAGTACTTC,CASSQDLAGQETQYF
-,TRBV11-2,TRBJ2-3,TRBD2,TGTGCCAGCAGCATTAGCGGGAGATCAGATACGCAGTATTTT,CASSISGRSDTQYF
-,TRBV2,TRBJ2-5,-,TGTGCCAGCAGTGAATTTAGGGGGAGGGGAGAAGAGACCCAGTACTTC,CASSEFRGRGEETQYF
-,TRBV10-3,TRBJ1-4,-,TGTGCCATCAGCCCCGACAGGAATGAAAAACTGTTTTTT,CAISPDRNEKLFF
-,TRBV6-1,TRBJ1-5,-,TGTGCCAGCAGTGACCGAGGGGGGGAGCAGCCCCAGCATTTT,CASSDRGGEQPQHF
-,TRBV24-1,TRBJ1-5,-,TGTGCCACCAGTGCGGGTATCGGTGGATTCGACCAGCCCCAGCATTTT,CATSAGIGGFDQPQHF
-,TRBV27,TRBJ2-2,-,TGTGCCAGCAGTTTGAGCGGGGAGCTGTTTTTT,CASSLSGELFF
once,TRBV5-5,TRBJ1-2,-,TGTGCCAGCAGCTTAGAACAGGGTTATGGCTACACCTTC,CASSLEQGYGYTF
-,TRBV5-1,TRBJ1-2,TRBD1,TGCGCCAGCAGGACCACAGGGGGCGCGTTAGGCTACACCTTC,CASRTTGGALGYTF
-,TRBV5-1,TRBJ2-3,-,TGCGCCAGCAGCTTGGAGAGCCTGGATACGCAGTATTTT,CASSLESLDTQYF
-,TRBV5-4,TRBJ2-3,TRBD2,TGTGCCAGCAGCAGGCTAGCGGGCCAACGATCTAGCACAGATACGCAGTATTTT,CASSRLAGQRSSTDTQYF
once,TRBV5-1,TRBJ2-7,TRBD2,TGCGCCAGCAGCTTGGTAGGCAGCGGGACTGCCTACGAGCAGTACTTC,CASSLVGSGTAYEQYF
-,TRBV19,TRBJ1-2,-,TGTGCCAGTAGTATAGACGACAGCTACTATGGCTACACCTTC,CASSIDDSYYGYTF
once,TRBV12-3/TRBV12-4,TRBJ1-2,-,TGTGCCAGCCTACAGGGCGCTAACTATGGCTACACCTTC,CASLQGANYGYTF
few,TRBV3-1/TRBV3-2,TRBJ1-3,-,TGTGCCAGCAGCCAAGATCAGGTCGCGGGAAACACCATATATTTT,CASSQDQVAGNTIYF
few,TRBV30,TRBJ2-2,-,TGTGCCTGGAGTAGACAGAACACCGGGGAGCTGTTTTTT,CAWSRQNTGELFF
-,TRBV12-3/TRBV12-4,TRBJ1-6,-,TGTGCCAGCAGTTTTGAGGGTAGGACACCCCTCCACTTT,CASSFEGRTPLHF
-,TRBV6-4,TRBJ1-6,-,TGTGCCAGCAGTCGCCAGGGTCTGGACTCACCCCTCCACTTT,CASSRQGLDSPLHF
-,TRBV5-1,TRBJ2-1,TRBD2,TGCGCCAGCAGCTTGTATCCTAGCGGGAGCTTCTACAATGAGCAGTTCTTC,CASSLYPSGSFYNEQFF
-,TRBV5-1,TRBJ2-3,-,TGCGCCAGCAGCTTGGACGGGGGATTAAGCACAGATACGCAGTATTTT,CASSLDGGLSTDTQYF
-,TRBV5-8,TRBJ2-1,TRBD1,TGTGCCAGCAGCTTCCCGGGACAGCGCAACAATGAGCAGTTCTTC,CASSFPGQRNNEQFF
once,TRBV6-4,TRBJ2-1,TRBD2,TGTGCCAGCAGTGAGATCGTAGCGGGAAGGAATGAGCAGTTCTTC,CASSEIVAGRNEQFF
-,TRBV9,TRBJ2-1,-,TGTGCCAGCAGCGTAGCTGGCGGGCTAAGCTACAATGAGCAGTTCTTC,CASSVAGGLSYNEQFF
-,TRBV9,TRBJ2-3,-,TGTGCCAGCAGCGTAGCAGAAGCGAGCACAGATACGCAGTATTTT,CASSVAEASTDTQYF
-,TRBV30,TRBJ2-1,TRBD2,TGTGCCTGGAGTGTAATTATACTAGCGGGAATGAATGAGCAGTTCTTC,CAWSVIILAGMNEQFF
-,TRBV19,TRBJ1-4,-,TGTGCCAGTAGTATACAGGGGTTCGTTGAAAAACTGTTTTTT,CASSIQGFVEKLFF
-,TRBV7-9,TRBJ1-1,-,TGTGCCAGCAGCTTAGCTCAGGGGTTGGGCGGTCTGAACACTGAAGCTTTCTTT,CASSLAQGLGGLNTEAFF
-,TRBV14,TRBJ1-3,-,TGTGCCAGCGGAAAAACACAGGGAAGCTCTGGAAACACCATATATTTT,CASGKTQGSSGNTIYF
-,TRBV27,TRBJ2-7,TRBD2,TGTGCCAGCAGCCGGGGACTAGCGGGACTATACGAGCAGTACTTC,CASSRGLAGLYEQYF
-,TRBV7-2,TRBJ2-7,TRBD2,TGTGCCAGCAGCACCGGGACTAGGAGGCACGAGCAGTACTTC,CASSTGTRRHEQYF
-,TRBV7-2,TRBJ1-2,TRBD1,TGTGCCAGCAGCTTAGAGGGACAGAACTATGGCTACACCTTC,CASSLEGQNYGYTF
-,TRBV5-8,TRBJ2-4,-,TGTGCCAGCAGCTTAGTCGGTGGAGTAGCCAAAAACATTCAGTACTTC,CASSLVGGVAKNIQYF
-,TRBV19,TRBJ1-1,-,TGTGCCAGTAGTATCCCTACCTATGAAGCTTTCTTT,CASSIPTYEAFF
-,TRBV10-3,TRBJ2-5,-,TGTGCCATCAGTGGTAGCGGAGGTCAAGAGACCCAGTACTTC,CAISGSGGQETQYF
-,TRBV11-3,TRBJ2-1,-,TGTGCCAGCACCGGCGGGACTCCCCCCTTTCAGCAGTTCTTC,CASTGGTPPFQQFF
-,TRBV10-2,TRBJ2-1,TRBD2,TGCGCCAGCCAAACTCTAGCGGAGAACAATGAGCAGTTCTTC,CASQTLAENNEQFF
-,TRBV19,TRBJ2-4,-,TGTGCCAGTAACGGGGGGCGTGGCATTCAGTACTTC,CASNGGRGIQYF